What follows are 2 T cell receptor beta chains derived from one specimen sequenced in a study of blood T cells in healthy people across ages. A second about 6 to 12 cycle PCR used barcoded and J-beta primers. TCRdb recomputed calls from the 5' RACE reads with MiXCR, one row per CDR3 protein. The sample lists fewer than 2 million distinct CDR3 sequences; roughly two fifths were seen once. Sequences were obtained from blood. The receptors derive from a human donor in good health.

This clonotype was picked up a small number of times. One end of the junction varies from germline; a read error may be responsible. The rearrangement links TRBV12-3 or TRBV12-4 to TRBJ2-5, with D hard to call. The CDR3 runs to 11 residues. In DNA, the CDR3 is TGTGCCAGCAGTTTTCAAGAGTCCCAGTACTTC. Translation: CASSFQESQYF.

Regarding this clonotype: One end of the junction fails to match germline, which may point to a read error. The CDR3 region is CASSLTGGLNERFF. CDR3 nucleotide sequence: TGTGCCAGCAGTCTCACAGGGGGCCTCAATGAGCGGTTCTTC. The chain is built from TRBV6-2 or TRBV6-3 and TRBJ2-1, with 9 bases lining up with TRBD1. The CDR3 runs 14 residues. CDR1 MNHEY and CDR2 SVGEGT come from the germline V gene.